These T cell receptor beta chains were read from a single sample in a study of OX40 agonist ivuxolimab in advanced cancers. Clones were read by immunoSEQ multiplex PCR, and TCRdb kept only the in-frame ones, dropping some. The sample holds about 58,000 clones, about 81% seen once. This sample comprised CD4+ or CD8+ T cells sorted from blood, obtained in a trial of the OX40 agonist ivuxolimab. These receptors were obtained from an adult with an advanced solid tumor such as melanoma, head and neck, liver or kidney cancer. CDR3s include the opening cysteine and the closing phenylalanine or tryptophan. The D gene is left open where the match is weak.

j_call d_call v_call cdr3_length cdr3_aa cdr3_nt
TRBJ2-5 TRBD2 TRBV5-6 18 CASSLGLAGGILQETQYF TGTGCCAGCAGCTTGGGACTAGCGGGGGGCATCCTCCAAGAGACCCAGTACTTC
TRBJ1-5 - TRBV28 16 CASSARGHRSNQPQHF TGTGCCAGCAGTGCTAGGGGTCACCGTAGCAATCAGCCCCAGCATTTT
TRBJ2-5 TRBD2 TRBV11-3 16 CASSPRAGGGLETQYF TGTGCCAGCAGCCCACGAGCGGGGGGGGGTCTCGAGACCCAGTACTTC
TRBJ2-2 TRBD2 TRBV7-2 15 CARVTSGDPTGELFF TGTGCCAGGGTGACTAGCGGGGATCCCACCGGGGAGCTGTTTTTT
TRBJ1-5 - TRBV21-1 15 CASSPGQGMNQPQHF TGTGCCAGCAGCCCAGGACAGGGGATGAATCAGCCCCAGCATTTT
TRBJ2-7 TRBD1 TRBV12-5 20 CASGLYRGAGTGTSSYEQYF TGTGCTAGTGGTTTGTATAGGGGAGCCGGGACAGGGACAAGCTCCTACGAGCAGTACTTC
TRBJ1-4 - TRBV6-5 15 CASKPSWGGEEKLFF TGTGCCAGCAAACCCTCGTGGGGGGGGGAGGAAAAACTGTTTTTT
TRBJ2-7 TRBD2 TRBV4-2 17 CASSPHAGTSGGYEQYF TGTGCCAGCAGCCCCCATGCCGGGACTAGCGGGGGCTACGAGCAGTACTTC
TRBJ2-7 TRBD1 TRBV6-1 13 CASSAEDRDEQYF TGTGCCAGCAGTGCCGAAGACAGGGACGAGCAGTACTTC
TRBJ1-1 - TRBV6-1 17 CASSGRGGVNRITEAFF TGTGCCAGCAGTGGGAGGGGGGGAGTTAACAGAATCACTGAAGCTTTCTTT
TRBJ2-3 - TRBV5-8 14 CASSFRLTTDTQYF TGTGCCAGCAGCTTCCGACTTACAACAGATACGCAGTATTTT